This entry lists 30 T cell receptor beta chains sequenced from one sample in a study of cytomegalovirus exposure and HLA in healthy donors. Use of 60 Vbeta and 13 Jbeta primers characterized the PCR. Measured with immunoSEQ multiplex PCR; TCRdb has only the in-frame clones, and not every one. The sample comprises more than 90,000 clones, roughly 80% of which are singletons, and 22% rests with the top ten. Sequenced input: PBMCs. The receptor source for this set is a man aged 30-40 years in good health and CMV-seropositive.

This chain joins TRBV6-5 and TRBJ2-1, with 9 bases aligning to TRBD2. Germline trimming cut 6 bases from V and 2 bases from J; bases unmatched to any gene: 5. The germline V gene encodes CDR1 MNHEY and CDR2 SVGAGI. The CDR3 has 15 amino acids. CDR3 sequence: CASSRLAGTYNEQFF. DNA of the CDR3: TGTGCCAGCAGCCGTCTAGCGGGGACCTACAATGAGCAGTTCTTC.

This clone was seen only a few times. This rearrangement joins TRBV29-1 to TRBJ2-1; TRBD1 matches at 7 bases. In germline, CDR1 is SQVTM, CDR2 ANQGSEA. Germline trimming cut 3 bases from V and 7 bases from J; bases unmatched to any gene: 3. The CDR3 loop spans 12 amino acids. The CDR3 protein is CSVDRGPNEQFF. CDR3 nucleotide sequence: TGCAGCGTTGATAGGGGGCCGAATGAGCAGTTCTTC.

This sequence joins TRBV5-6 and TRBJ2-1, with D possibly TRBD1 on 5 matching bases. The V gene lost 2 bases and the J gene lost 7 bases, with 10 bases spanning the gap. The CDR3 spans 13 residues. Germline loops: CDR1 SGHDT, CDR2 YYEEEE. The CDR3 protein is CASSLGVVNEQFF. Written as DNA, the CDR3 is TGTGCCAGCAGCTTAGGGGTGGTGAATGAGCAGTTCTTC.

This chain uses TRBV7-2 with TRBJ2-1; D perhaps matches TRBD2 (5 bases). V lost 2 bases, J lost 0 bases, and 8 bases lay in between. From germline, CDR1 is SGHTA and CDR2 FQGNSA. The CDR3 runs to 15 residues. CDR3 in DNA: TGTGCCAGCAGCTTACCTGGGAGCTCCTACAATGAGCAGTTCTTC. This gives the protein CASSLPGSSYNEQFF.

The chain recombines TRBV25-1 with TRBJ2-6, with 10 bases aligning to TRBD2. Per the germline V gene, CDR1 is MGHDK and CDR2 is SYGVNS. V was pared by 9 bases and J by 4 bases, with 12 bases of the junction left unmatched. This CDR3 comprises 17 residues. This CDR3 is CASAGTSDSGGANVLTF. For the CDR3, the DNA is TGTGCCAGTGCCGGGACTAGCGACTCGGGGGGGGCCAACGTCCTGACTTTC.

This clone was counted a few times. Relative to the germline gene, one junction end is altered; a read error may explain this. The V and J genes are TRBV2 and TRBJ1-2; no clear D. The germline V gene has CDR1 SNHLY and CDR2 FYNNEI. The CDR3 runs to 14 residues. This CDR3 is CVSSDLSRNYGSTF. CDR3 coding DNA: TGTGTCAGCAGTGATCTGTCGCGCAACTATGGCTCCACCTTC.

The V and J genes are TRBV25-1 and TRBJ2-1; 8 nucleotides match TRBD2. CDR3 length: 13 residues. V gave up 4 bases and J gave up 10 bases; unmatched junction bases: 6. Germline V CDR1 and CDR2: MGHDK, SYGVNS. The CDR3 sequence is CASSVGLAREQFF. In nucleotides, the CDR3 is TGTGCCAGCAGTGTCGGACTAGCCCGGGAGCAGTTCTTC.

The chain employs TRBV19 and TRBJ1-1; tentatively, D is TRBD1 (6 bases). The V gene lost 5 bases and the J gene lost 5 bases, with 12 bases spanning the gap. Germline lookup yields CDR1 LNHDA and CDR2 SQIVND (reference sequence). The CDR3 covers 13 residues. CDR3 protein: CASSSRGGTEAFF. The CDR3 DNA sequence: TGTGCCAGTAGTTCCAGGGGAGGGACTGAAGCTTTCTTT. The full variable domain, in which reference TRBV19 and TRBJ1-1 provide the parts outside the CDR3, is DGGITQSPKYLFRKEGQNVTLSCEQNLNHDAMYWYRQDPGQGLRLIYYSQIVNDFQKGDIAEGYSVSREKKESFPLTVTSAQKNPTAFYLCASSSRGGTEAFFGQGTRLTVV.

CDR3 region: CASSAGGGNQPQHF. The CDR3 nucleotides are TGTGCCAGCAGCGCGGGAGGCGGCAATCAGCCCCAGCATTTT. The gene calls are TRBV7-9 and TRBJ1-5; D uncertain. CDR1 and CDR2 (germline): SEHNR, FQNEAQ (reference sequence). Trimming took off 5 bases at V and 2 bases at J, with 10 bases between the two ends. CDR3 size: 14 residues.

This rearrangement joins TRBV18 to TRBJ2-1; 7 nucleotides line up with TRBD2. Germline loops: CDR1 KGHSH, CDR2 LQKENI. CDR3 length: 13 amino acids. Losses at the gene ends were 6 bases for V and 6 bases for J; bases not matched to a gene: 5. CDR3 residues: CASSWTRGNEQFF. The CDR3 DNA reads TGTGCCAGCTCGTGGACTAGGGGCAATGAGCAGTTCTTC.

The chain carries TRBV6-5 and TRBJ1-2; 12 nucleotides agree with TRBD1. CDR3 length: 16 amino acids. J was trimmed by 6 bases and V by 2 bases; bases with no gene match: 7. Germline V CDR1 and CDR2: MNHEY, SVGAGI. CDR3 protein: CASSYGTGGVGDGYTF. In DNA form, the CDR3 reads TGTGCCAGCAGTTACGGGACAGGGGGCGTGGGTGATGGCTACACCTTC.

Written as DNA, the CDR3 is TGCGCCAGCAGCTTGGCAGGGGCCGGGGCCAACGTCCTGACTTTC. Translation gives CASSLAGAGANVLTF. The V and J genes are TRBV5-1 and TRBJ2-6, with D possibly being TRBD1 (6 bases). The CDR3 length is 15 residues. Germline values: CDR1 SGHRS, CDR2 YFSETQ. With 0 bases removed from V and 4 bases from J, the gap between germline ends came to 8 bases.

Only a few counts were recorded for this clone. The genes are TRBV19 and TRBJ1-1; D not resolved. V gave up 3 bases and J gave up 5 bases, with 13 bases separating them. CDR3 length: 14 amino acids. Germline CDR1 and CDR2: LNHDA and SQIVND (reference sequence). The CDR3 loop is CASSISWGGTEAFF. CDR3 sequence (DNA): TGTGCCAGTAGTATTTCGTGGGGAGGGACTGAAGCTTTCTTT.

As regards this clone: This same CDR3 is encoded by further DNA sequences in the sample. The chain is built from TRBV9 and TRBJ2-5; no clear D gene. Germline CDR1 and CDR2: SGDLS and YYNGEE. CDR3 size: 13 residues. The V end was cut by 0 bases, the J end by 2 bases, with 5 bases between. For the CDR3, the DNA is TGTGCCAGCAGCGTAGATAGACAAGAGACCCAGTACTTC. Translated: CASSVDRQETQYF.

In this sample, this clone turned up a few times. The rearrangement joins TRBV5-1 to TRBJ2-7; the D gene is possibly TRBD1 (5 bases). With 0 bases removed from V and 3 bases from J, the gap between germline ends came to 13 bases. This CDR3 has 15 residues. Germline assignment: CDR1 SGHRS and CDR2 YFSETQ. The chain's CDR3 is CASSLVGPKGYEQYF. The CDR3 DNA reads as TGCGCCAGCAGCTTGGTGGGGCCCAAAGGCTACGAGCAGTACTTC.

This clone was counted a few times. This CDR3 reads CASISREGKGNQPQHF. The DNA for the CDR3 is TGTGCCAGCATCTCCAGGGAGGGGAAAGGCAATCAGCCCCAGCATTTT. This sequence joins TRBV2 and TRBJ1-5; D might be TRBD1 (5 bases). Trimming shortened V by 7 bases and J by 2 bases, and 18 bases separated the two germline ends. This CDR3 is 16 amino acids long. CDR1 is SNHLY, CDR2 FYNNEI, per germline.

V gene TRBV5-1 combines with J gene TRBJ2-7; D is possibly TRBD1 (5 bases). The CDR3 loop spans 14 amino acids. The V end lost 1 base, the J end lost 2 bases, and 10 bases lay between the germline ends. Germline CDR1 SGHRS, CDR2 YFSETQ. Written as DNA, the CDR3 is TGCGCCAGCAGCTTGCTTCAGGGCCCCTACGAGCAGTACTTC. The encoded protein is CASSLLQGPYEQYF.

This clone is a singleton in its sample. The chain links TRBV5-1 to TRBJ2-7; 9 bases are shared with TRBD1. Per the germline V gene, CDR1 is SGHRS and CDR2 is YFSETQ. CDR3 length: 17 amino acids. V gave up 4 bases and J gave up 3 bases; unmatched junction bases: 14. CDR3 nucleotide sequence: TGCGCCAGCAGCCCCGGTATTGGACAGGGGATGTTCTACGAGCAGTACTTC. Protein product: CASSPGIGQGMFYEQYF.

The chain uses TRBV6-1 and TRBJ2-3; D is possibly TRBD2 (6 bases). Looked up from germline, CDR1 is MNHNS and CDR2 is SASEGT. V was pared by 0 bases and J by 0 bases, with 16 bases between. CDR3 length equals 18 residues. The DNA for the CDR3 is TGTGCCAGCAGTGAAGCTGGATGGGCTAGCGCGAGCACAGATACGCAGTATTTT. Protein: CASSEAGWASASTDTQYF.

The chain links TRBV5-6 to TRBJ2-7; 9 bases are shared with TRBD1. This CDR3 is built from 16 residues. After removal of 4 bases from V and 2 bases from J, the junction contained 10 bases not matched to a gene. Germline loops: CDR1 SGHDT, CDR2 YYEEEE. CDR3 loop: CASSTLGQGITYEQYV. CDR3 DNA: TGTGCCAGCAGCACCTTGGGACAGGGCATCACCTACGAGCAGTACGTC.

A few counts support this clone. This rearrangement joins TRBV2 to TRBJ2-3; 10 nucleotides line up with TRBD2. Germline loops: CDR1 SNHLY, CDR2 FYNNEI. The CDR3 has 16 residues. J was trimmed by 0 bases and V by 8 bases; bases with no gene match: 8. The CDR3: CASGGLARTSTDTQYF. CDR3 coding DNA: TGTGCCAGCGGGGGACTAGCGAGAACTAGCACAGATACGCAGTATTTT.

The CDR3 loop is CASSYDRDLNTIYF. In DNA form, the CDR3 reads TGTGCCAGCAGTTATGACAGGGATCTGAACACCATATATTTT. The chain recombines TRBV6-1 with TRBJ1-3, with 7 bases lining up with TRBD1. Trimming at V came to 5 bases and at J to 7 bases, leaving 8 bases not matched to a gene. The CDR3 length is 14 residues. Looked up from germline, CDR1 is MNHNS and CDR2 is SASEGT.

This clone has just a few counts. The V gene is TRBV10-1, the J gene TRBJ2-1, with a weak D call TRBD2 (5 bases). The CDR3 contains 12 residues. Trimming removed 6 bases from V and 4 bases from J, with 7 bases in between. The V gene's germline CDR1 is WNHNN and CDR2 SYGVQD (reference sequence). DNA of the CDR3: TGCGCCAGCAGCGACTATTACAATGAGCAGTTCTTC. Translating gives CASSDYYNEQFF.

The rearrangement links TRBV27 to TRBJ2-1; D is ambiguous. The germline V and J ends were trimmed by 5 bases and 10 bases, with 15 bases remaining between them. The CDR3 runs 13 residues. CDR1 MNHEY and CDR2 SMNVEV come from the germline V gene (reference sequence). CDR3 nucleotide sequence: TGTGCCAGCAGTCTACTATCGGCGCAGGAGCAGTTCTTC. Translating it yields CASSLLSAQEQFF.

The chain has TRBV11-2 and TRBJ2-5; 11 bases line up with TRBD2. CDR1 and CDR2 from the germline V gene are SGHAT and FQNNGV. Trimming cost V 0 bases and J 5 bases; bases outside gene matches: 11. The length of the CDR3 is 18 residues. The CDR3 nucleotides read TGTGCCAGCAGCTTAGATTCCGGCACTAGCGGGAGTTTGGAGACCCAGTACTTC. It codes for CASSLDSGTSGSLETQYF.

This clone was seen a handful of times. The CDR3 nucleotides are TGTGCCAGCAGCTTTCAAGAGACCCAGTACTTC. Translating it yields CASSFQETQYF. The rearrangement uses TRBV2 and TRBJ2-5; no clear D. There are 11 residues in the CDR3. V lost 6 bases, J lost 2 bases, and 4 bases lay in between. Germline CDR1 and CDR2: SNHLY and FYNNEI. Complete variable domain (other parts from reference TRBV2 and TRBJ2-5): EPEVTQTPSHQVTQMGQEVILRCVPISNHLYFYWYRQILGQKVEFLVSFYNNEISEKSEIFDDQFSVERPDGSNFTLKIRSTKLEDSAMYFCASSFQETQYFGPGTRLLVL.

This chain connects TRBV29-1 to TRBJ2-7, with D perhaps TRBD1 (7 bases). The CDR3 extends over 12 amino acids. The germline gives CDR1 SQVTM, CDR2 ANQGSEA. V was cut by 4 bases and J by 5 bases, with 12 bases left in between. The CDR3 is CSVGQGGNEQYF. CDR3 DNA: TGCAGCGTTGGGCAGGGGGGCAACGAGCAGTACTTC.

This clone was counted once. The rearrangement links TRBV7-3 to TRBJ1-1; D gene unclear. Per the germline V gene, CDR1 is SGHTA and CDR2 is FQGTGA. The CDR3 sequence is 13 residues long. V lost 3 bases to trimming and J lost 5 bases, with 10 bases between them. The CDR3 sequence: CASSFTRETEAFF. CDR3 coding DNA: TGTGCCAGCAGCTTTACCCGGGAGACTGAAGCTTTCTTT.

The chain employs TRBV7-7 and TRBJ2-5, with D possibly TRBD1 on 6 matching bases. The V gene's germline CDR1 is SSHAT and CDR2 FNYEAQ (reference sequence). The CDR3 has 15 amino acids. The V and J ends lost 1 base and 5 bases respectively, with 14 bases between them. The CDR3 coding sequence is TGTGCCAGCAGCTTAGTAGGGGGAGTTGGGGAGACCCAGTACTTC. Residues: CASSLVGGVGETQYF.

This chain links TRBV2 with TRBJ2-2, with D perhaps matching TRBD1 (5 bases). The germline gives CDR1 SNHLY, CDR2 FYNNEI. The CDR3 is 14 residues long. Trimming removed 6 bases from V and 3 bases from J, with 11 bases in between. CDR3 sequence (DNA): TGTGCCAGCAGCCCCCCAGGGTACACCGGGGAGCTGTTTTTT. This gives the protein CASSPPGYTGELFF.